Shown below are 10 T cell receptor beta chains from a single sample sequenced in a study of control samples from healthy donors and cancer patients. TCRdb's copy holds only in-frame clones and misses some; the assay was immunoSEQ multiplex PCR. The table shows about 100,000 clones, with 87% occurring only once. Sample: blood. The source of these receptors is a woman aged 50 to 60 in good health.

The genes are TRBV4-1 and TRBJ2-2; TRBD1 might be the D (6 bases). The CDR3 extends over 17 amino acids. Germline loops: CDR1 MGHRA, CDR2 YSYEKL. With 2 bases removed from V and 2 bases from J, the gap between germline ends came to 15 bases. This CDR3 is CASSQKIGGFNTGELFF. In DNA form, the CDR3 reads TGCGCCAGCAGCCAAAAGATTGGGGGCTTCAACACCGGGGAGCTGTTTTTT.

This clone was seen a single time. The chain joins TRBV9 to TRBJ2-2, with TRBD2 matching 11 bases. The CDR3 loop spans 17 amino acids. V was pared by 8 bases and J by 1 base, with 10 bases of the junction left unmatched. Germline V CDR1 and CDR2: SGDLS, YYNGEE. The CDR3 coding sequence is TGTGCCAGTAAGACCGGACTAGCGGGCGGGAACACCGGGGAGCTGTTTTTT. As protein: CASKTGLAGGNTGELFF.

This chain links TRBV5-8 with TRBJ2-1; TRBD1 matches 8 bases. The ends lost 6 bases at V and 4 bases at J; junction bases unmatched: 9. CDR1 and CDR2 (germline): SGHTS, YDEGEE. The CDR3 spans 15 residues. CDR3 bases: TGTGCCAGCACCACGACTGGACAGGGTTACAATGAGCAGTTCTTC. Encoded protein: CASTTTGQGYNEQFF. Using reference TRBV5-8 and TRBJ2-1 for the parts outside the CDR3, the full variable domain is EAGVTQSPTHLIKTRGQQATLRCSPISGHTSVYWYQQALGLGLQFLLWYDEGEERNRGNFPPRFSGRQFPNYSSELNVNALELEDSALYLCASTTTGQGYNEQFFGPGTRLTVL.

The count of this clone is one. The J gene is TRBJ2-7, the V gene TRBV7-2, with 9 bases lining up with TRBD2. Germline values: CDR1 SGHTA, CDR2 FQGNSA. The CDR3 spans 16 residues. With 5 bases clipped from V and 6 bases from J, the junction kept 14 bases outside the gene matches. In DNA form, the CDR3 reads TGTGCCAGCAGCCCCCCGTCGGCGGGAGGGAGGCGCGAGCAGTACGTC. Its translation is CASSPPSAGGRREQYV.

A single count supports this clone. One end of the junction varies from germline; a read error may be responsible. V gene TRBV30 combines with J gene TRBJ2-7; unclear D gene. CDR1 is GTSNPN, CDR2 SVGIG, per germline (reference sequence). This CDR3 is built from 11 residues. The CDR3 DNA is TGTGCCTGGAAGGTGGGTTACGGGCAGTACTTC. Translating it yields CAWKVGYGQYF.

This sequence joins TRBV9 and TRBJ1-1; 9 bases agree with TRBD1. The CDR3 spans 14 residues. J gave up 5 bases and V 3 bases, and 5 bases lay outside the gene matches. Germline V gene sequence: CDR1 SGDLS, CDR2 YYNGEE. CDR3 in amino acids: CASSARTGATEAFF. The CDR3, as DNA: TGTGCCAGCAGCGCCCGGACAGGGGCGACTGAAGCTTTCTTT.

CDR3 loop: CASKQGFGVGNQPQHF. CDR3 sequence (DNA): TGCGCCAGCAAGCAGGGATTTGGGGTAGGGAATCAGCCCCAGCATTTT. V usage is TRBV10-1 and J usage is TRBJ1-5; D might be TRBD1 (5 bases). CDR3 length: 16 residues. V was trimmed by 7 bases and J by 4 bases, leaving 20 bases between them. Per the germline V gene, CDR1 is WNHNN and CDR2 is SYGVQD (reference sequence).

This chain links TRBV27 with TRBJ2-1; 10 bases align to TRBD1. Trimming took 6 bases from V and 6 from J; bases not matched to a gene: 8. The CDR3 consists of 15 residues. From germline, CDR1 is MNHEY and CDR2 SMNVEV (reference sequence). CDR3 residues: CASSKGQGGINEQFF. DNA of the CDR3: TGTGCCAGCAGCAAAGGACAGGGGGGGATCAATGAGCAGTTCTTC.

The V gene is TRBV12-5, the J gene TRBJ1-2; weak D call: TRBD1 (6 bases). The CDR3 runs to 14 residues. Trimming removed 1 base from V and 8 bases from J, with 14 bases in between. Germline V CDR1 and CDR2: LGHNT, FRNRAP. The CDR3 region is CASGLANSGAGYTF. In nucleotides, the CDR3 is TGTGCTAGTGGTTTGGCCAATTCAGGGGCCGGCTACACCTTC.

The table lists this clone with a count of one. In DNA form, the CDR3 reads TGTGCCACCAGCAGTCCCGGGACAGGGATCACTGAAGCTTTCTTT. Protein product: CATSSPGTGITEAFF. The chain employs TRBV15 and TRBJ1-1; 9 bases are a match to TRBD1. Trimming at V came to 3 bases and at J to 4 bases, leaving 6 bases not matched to a gene. This CDR3 comprises 15 residues. Germline CDR1 reads LNHNV; CDR2 reads YYDKDF (reference sequence).